Described below is a single TCR beta chain sequence and its context. The assay was immunoSEQ multiplex PCR, and TCRdb's table has in-frame clones only and misses some. The sample has 210,000 or so clones, 78% seen once. The data are from a study of blood T cell repertoires in COVID-19. The CDR3 extends over 15 amino acids. Germline V lookup: CDR1 MNHEY, CDR2 SVGEGT. The V gene lost 4 bases and the J gene lost 5 bases, with 14 bases spanning the gap. The sequence came from a woman aged 80 or over with active or convalescent COVID-19. Sequenced sample: peripheral blood. V gene TRBV6-2 or TRBV6-3 combines with J gene TRBJ2-2; D might be TRBD1 (6 bases). The CDR3 sequence is CASSLHTGSTGELFF. The CDR3 DNA follows: TGTGCCAGCAGTTTACATACAGGGTCGACCGGGGAGCTGTTTTTT.